This T cell receptor beta chain was sequenced in a study of identifying expanded T cells in peripheral blood. The CDR3 runs to 13 residues. V was shortened by 0 bases and J by 6 bases, with 7 bases between the two germline ends. Germline V gives CDR1 SGDLS, CDR2 YYNGEE. As regards this clone: Its antigen remains unknown.

Profiled with immunoSEQ multiplex PCR; TCRdb holds only in-frame clones, not every one. The sample holds tens of thousands of clones, roughly 87% seen once. Study-wide results and limits: Over approximately two and four weeks, about 17 and 20 clones changed, versus roughly 1.1 between replicates.

The gene calls are TRBV9 and TRBJ2-1; tentative D call: TRBD1 (5 bases). The clonotype was recovered from a person between 18 and 70 years old in good health. Material: blood. Here the CDR3 reads CASSVVQGNEQFF. The CDR3 nucleotides are TGTGCCAGCAGCGTAGTGCAGGGCAATGAGCAGTTCTTC.